Listed here are 9 T cell receptor beta chains from one sample, sequenced in a study of CD8 T cells in Susac syndrome. RNA was extracted with the RNeasy kit, and a quantity of roughly 0.45 to 1 ug was reverse transcribed using random hexamers. TCRdb reprocessed the immunoSEQ multiplex PCR reads via MiXCR and lists one record per CDR3 protein. Seen here are approximately 150,000 distinct CDR3 sequences, about 94% observed once, and the top ten hold over 0.075%. Sequencing input: CD4+ T cells from PBMCs. These receptors were obtained from a human donor with Susac syndrome.

The rearrangement uses TRBV3-1 and TRBJ2-7; D uncertain. The CDR3 sequence is 14 residues long. The V and J ends lost 4 bases and 1 base respectively, with 11 bases between them. The V gene's germline CDR1 is LGHDT and CDR2 YNNKEL (reference sequence). DNA of the CDR3: TGTGCCAGCAGCCGACAACCGGATTCCTACGAGCAGTACTTC. It specifies CASSRQPDSYEQYF.

In DNA form, the CDR3 reads TGTGCCAGCAGCTTGGCACAAGTTCGTTCACCCCTCCACTTT. Protein product: CASSLAQVRSPLHF. The J gene is TRBJ1-6, the V gene TRBV5-6; D remains ambiguous. The germline V gene encodes CDR1 SGHDT and CDR2 YYEEEE. The CDR3 length is 14 residues. V lost 0 bases and J 9 bases, leaving 10 bases between the germline ends.

This chain connects TRBV27 to TRBJ2-3, with D tentatively TRBD1 (6 bases). Between the trimmed V and J ends, which lost 3 bases and 2 bases, there was a span of 12 bases. The CDR3 sequence is 15 residues long. Per the germline V gene, CDR1 is MNHEY and CDR2 is SMNVEV (reference sequence). This chain's CDR3 is CASSFTGLTTDTQYF. DNA of the CDR3: TGTGCCAGCAGTTTTACAGGGCTTACCACAGATACGCAGTATTTT.

The V and J genes are TRBV20-1 and TRBJ1-2, with a tentative D call TRBD1 (5 bases). This CDR3 is 14 amino acids long. The germline V gene has CDR1 DFQATT and CDR2 SNEGSKA (reference sequence). The V end was cut by 3 bases, the J end by 4 bases, with 15 bases between. CDR3 coding DNA: TGCAGTGCTAGTGGGTCGGGGGGAGGCTATGGCTACACCTTC. It yields the protein CSASGSGGGYGYTF.

The chain combines TRBV29-1 with TRBJ2-7, with TRBD1 matching 7 bases. Germline-derived CDR1 and CDR2 are SQVTM and ANQGSEA. The length of the CDR3 is 13 residues. V shed 2 bases, J shed 5 bases, and the junction held 6 bases outside the gene matches. Here the CDR3 reads CSVERVTGDEQYF. CDR3 nucleotide sequence: TGCAGCGTTGAAAGGGTTACAGGGGACGAGCAGTACTTC.

This chain links TRBV4-1 with TRBJ1-5; D possibly corresponds to TRBD1 (6 bases). There are 14 residues in the CDR3. Per germline, CDR1 MGHRA and CDR2 YSYEKL. V was pared by 2 bases and J by 5 bases, with 10 bases between. The CDR3 protein is CASSQLRGDQPQHF. The DNA for the CDR3 is TGCGCCAGCAGCCAACTCAGGGGAGATCAGCCCCAGCATTTT.

This clonotype appeared once. V is TRBV7-9 and J is TRBJ2-1; no firm D call. This CDR3 region has 13 residues. Trimming removed 4 bases from V and 8 bases from J, with 12 bases in between. Germline CDR1 SEHNR, CDR2 FQNEAQ (reference sequence). The CDR3 DNA reads as TGTGCCAGCAGCTCCACCTACAGCGATGAGCAGTTCTTC. Amino acids: CASSSTYSDEQFF.

This chain joins TRBV2 and TRBJ1-5; TRBD1 matches at 7 bases. The CDR3 extends over 15 amino acids. Germline loops: CDR1 SNHLY, CDR2 FYNNEI. The ends lost 6 bases at V and 0 bases at J; junction bases unmatched: 5. The CDR3 DNA sequence: TGTGCCAGCAGGGGGGACAGAAATAGCAATCAGCCCCAGCATTTT. Amino acids: CASRGDRNSNQPQHF.

This rearrangement joins TRBV20-1 to TRBJ2-3; 11 bases map to TRBD2. Germline V gene sequence: CDR1 DFQATT, CDR2 SNEGSKA (reference sequence). V lost 5 bases to trimming and J lost 11 bases; unmatched junction nucleotides: 3. This CDR3 is 11 amino acids long. CDR3 coding DNA: TGCAGTGCTGAGACTAGCGGGGAGCAGTATTTT. This gives the protein CSAETSGEQYF.